This T cell receptor (beta chain) was identified during a study of blood T cell repertoires in COVID-19 (dated by TCRdb to about 2020). For the wider study: Samples covering the acute and convalescent phases of COVID-19 were provided by collaborators in the United States, Italy and Spain. The prospective study material was composed of cDNA or gDNA derived from T cells, B-cell-depleted T cells, or PBMCs. Deeply sampled blood TCRbeta repertoires from subjects exposed to, actively infected with, or recovered from COVID-19 were included in the dataset. The repertoires were released in a freely available public database intended as a resource for research on the immune response to SARS-CoV-2. The samples were drawn from two sources: the first 160 participants of the ongoing ImmuneRACE study, and 1,254 subjects contributed by 6 global collaborators. Nearly every sample came with metadata listing a de-identified subject ID, COVID-19 status, age in years and sex. Where available, HLA class I and class II types were obtained from metadata supplied by the sample provider rather than from assay-based typing. What the study reported, not specific to this receptor: The quantity of clinical and demographic metadata differed by source and by participant and was supplied without curation.

Concerning this clone itself: It lacks a known antigen. Per-base qualities were not stored, and no clone one base away is much larger.

Its CDR3 holds 15 amino acids, cysteine through phenylalanine. The kept DNA is CDR3 alone, 45 bases in frame from the first base. Reading the germline V gene gives CDR1 SGHTA and CDR2 FQGNSA. V loses 1 base at its end and J loses 5 bases; junction bases beyond the gene matches: 6. TCRbeta CDR3 regions were amplified from genomic DNA using the immunoSEQ Assay, a bias-controlled multiplex PCR. On the study's bioinformatics: The number of nucleated cells in each sample was estimated by amplification of reference gene primers within the assay. Sequence reads were collapsed and filtered to measure the absolute abundance of every unique TCRbeta CDR3 rearrangement. For each sample, productive Simpson clonality was calculated as the square root of Simpson's diversity index across productive rearrangements. The clones in this table, taken by TCRdb from immuneACCESS, are in-frame only. Not every clone is retained; where verified, under half of the shortfall comes from an unresolved V gene, and the cause of the rest is unknown. V, J and clone size are taken as reported in that table, and D and trimming were inferred from the DNA itself. A total of 150,000 to 200,000 clones appear in this sample, 85% to 95% of them only once. The ten largest clones represent just under 2% of the sample.

One collaborating source in Seattle enrolled patients during active infection and followed them longitudinally through the course of disease. The collaborating institutions used their own protocols to collect whole blood in K2EDTA tubes. For TCRbeta analysis, collaborators shipped samples as frozen whole blood, isolated PBMCs, or DNA extracted from either of those sample types. The receptor comes from a woman aged 60-75 years with COVID-19, enrolled during active disease. The rearranged segments are TRBV7-2 and TRBJ1-2; TRBD1 aligns with 8 central bases. The specimen was peripheral blood. CDR3 protein: CASSLEGTGVYGYTF. The DNA is TGTGCCAGCAGCTTAGAAGGGACAGGTGTTTATGGCTACACCTTC.